This T cell receptor beta chain was documented in a study of blood T cell repertoires in COVID-19. The V and J ends lost 1 base and 3 bases, in that order; junction bases with no gene match: 13. CDR1 and CDR2 from the germline V gene are SGDLS and YYNGEE. CDR3 length: 17 residues. Original handling: Reference gene primer amplification gave nucleated cell count estimates. The assay was immunoSEQ multiplex PCR, and TCRdb's table has in-frame clones only and misses some. Clone size and the V and J calls come from that table; the DNA yielded D and trimming. Of around 130,000 clones listed, more than 80% were seen once; the top ten hold 12%.

This receptor was taken from a woman aged 55-75 years with acute or convalescent COVID-19. The chain joins TRBV9 to TRBJ2-7; 7 nucleotides agree with TRBD2. The sequenced sample was peripheral blood. The CDR3: CASSVSGSGAGFYEQYF. As DNA, the CDR3 is TGTGCCAGCAGCGTATCCGGAAGCGGGGCGGGGTTCTACGAGCAGTACTTC.